The clone carrying this T cell receptor (beta chain) was recorded a few times. Its antigen remains unknown. This record belongs to a study of a mutant IDH1 vaccine in newly diagnosed glioma. Study-wide context: Earlier treatment was radiotherapy, temozolomide, or both, with most getting both.

The protocol was immunoSEQ multiplex PCR, while the TCRdb copy is restricted to in-frame clones and leaves out a portion. The data hold almost 85,000 clones, with 85% observed a single time. The germline V and J ends were trimmed by 7 bases and 10 bases, with 17 bases remaining between them. The CDR3 has 14 amino acids. Germline assignment: CDR1 SNHLY and CDR2 FYNNEI. Time point: week 23, last vaccination. A 20-mer mutant IDH1 peptide at 300 ug was injected subcutaneously with topical imiquimod. This sample comprised PBMCs, obtained from a glioma patient whose treatment included an IDH1 peptide vaccine. This chain connects TRBV2 to TRBJ1-6, with D hard to call. This clonotype originated in a man aged 25 to 40 with glioma. Some clones in this sample may be carry-over from other donors' samples. CDR3 residues: CASIERQPNSPLHF. The CDR3 DNA reads TGTGCCAGCATCGAACGTCAGCCCAACTCACCCCTCCACTTT.